This TCR beta chain was profiled in a study of T cell repertoires in cytomegalovirus infection. This CDR3 contains 16 residues. V lost 0 bases to trimming and J lost 4 bases, with 16 bases between them. Germline lookup yields CDR1 SGHDT and CDR2 YYEEEE. This clonotype has more than one count but fewer than ten. What it recognizes is unknown. MiXCR, applied by TCRdb to the reads, yields one record per CDR3 protein. The profile shows 650,000 to 900,000 distinct CDR3 sequences, just under 30% of them singletons. This sequence joins TRBV5-6 and TRBJ1-2, with D unresolved. This sample comprised cultured CD8+ T cells from PBMCs, obtained from culture after CMV antigen stimulation. The clonotype originates from a human donor in good health (CMV status not recorded). Some clones in this sample may be carry-over from other donors' samples. As DNA, the CDR3 is TGTGCCAGCAGCTTGGCGGCCATCTACGGATTCTATGGCTACACCTTC. The encoded protein is CASSLAAIYGFYGYTF.